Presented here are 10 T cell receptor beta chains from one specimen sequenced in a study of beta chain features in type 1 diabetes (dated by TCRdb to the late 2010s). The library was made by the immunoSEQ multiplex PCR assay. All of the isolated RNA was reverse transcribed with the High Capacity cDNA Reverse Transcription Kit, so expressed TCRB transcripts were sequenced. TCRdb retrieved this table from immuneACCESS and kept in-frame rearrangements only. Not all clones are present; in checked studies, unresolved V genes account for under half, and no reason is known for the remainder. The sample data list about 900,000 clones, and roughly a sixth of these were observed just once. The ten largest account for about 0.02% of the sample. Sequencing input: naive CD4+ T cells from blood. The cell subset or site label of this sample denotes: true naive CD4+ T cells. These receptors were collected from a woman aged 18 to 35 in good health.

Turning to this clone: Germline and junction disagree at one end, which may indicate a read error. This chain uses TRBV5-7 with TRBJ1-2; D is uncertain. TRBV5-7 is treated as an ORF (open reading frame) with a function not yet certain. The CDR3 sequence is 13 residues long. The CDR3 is CASSLNRKTGRQF. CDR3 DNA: TGTGCCAGCAGCTTAAACCGAAAAACTGGCCGGCAATTC.

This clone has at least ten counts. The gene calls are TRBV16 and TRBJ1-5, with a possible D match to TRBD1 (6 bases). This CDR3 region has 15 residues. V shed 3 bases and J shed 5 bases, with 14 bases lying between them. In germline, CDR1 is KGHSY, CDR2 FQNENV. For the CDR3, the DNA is TGTGCCAGCAGCCATCTGACAGGATCCGATCAGCCCCAGCATTTT. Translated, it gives CASSHLTGSDQPQHF.

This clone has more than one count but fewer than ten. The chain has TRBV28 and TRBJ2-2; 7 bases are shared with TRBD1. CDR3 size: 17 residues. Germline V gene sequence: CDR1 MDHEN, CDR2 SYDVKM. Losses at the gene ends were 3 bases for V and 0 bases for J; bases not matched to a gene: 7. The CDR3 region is CASSFQAGTANTGELFF. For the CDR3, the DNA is TGTGCCAGCAGTTTCCAAGCCGGGACAGCGAACACCGGGGAGCTGTTTTTT.

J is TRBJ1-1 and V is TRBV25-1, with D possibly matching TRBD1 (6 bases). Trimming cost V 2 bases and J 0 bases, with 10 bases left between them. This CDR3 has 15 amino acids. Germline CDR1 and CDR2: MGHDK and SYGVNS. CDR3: CASSEGDRLNTEAFF. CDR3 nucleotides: TGTGCCAGCAGTGAAGGCGACAGGCTGAACACTGAAGCTTTCTTT.

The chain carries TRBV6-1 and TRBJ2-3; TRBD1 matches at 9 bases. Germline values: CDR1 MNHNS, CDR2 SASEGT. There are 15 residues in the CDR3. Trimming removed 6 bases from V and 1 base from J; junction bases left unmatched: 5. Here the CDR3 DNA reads TGTGCCAGCAGCCGCCGGGACAGGGGCACAGATACGCAGTATTTT. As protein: CASSRRDRGTDTQYF.

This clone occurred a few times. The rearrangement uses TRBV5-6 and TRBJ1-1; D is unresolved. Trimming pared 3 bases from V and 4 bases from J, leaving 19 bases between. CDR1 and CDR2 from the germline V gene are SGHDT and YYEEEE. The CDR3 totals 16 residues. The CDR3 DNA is TGTGCCAGCAGCTCAGCCAGGACTGAATGGGGCACTGAAGCTTTCTTT. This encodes CASSSARTEWGTEAFF.

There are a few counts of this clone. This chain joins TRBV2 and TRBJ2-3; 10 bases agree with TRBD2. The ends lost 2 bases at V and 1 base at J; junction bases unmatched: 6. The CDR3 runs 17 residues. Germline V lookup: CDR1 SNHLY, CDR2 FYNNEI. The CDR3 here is CASSEIGSGRGTDTQYF. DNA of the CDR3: TGTGCCAGCAGTGAAATCGGGAGCGGGAGGGGCACAGATACGCAGTATTTT.

The CDR3: CASSPRTGGWQPQHF. The DNA for the CDR3 is TGTGCCAGCAGCCCCCGGACAGGGGGCTGGCAGCCCCAGCATTTT. This chain uses TRBV6-1 with TRBJ1-5, with 11 positions matching TRBD1. After removal of 6 bases from V and 7 bases from J, the junction contained 8 bases not matched to a gene. The CDR3 runs to 15 residues. CDR1 MNHNS and CDR2 SASEGT come from the germline V gene.

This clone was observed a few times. CDR3 DNA: TGTGCCTTATTCCCCAGGGTTGACAATCAGCCCCAGCATTTT. This codes for CALFPRVDNQPQHF. J is TRBJ1-5 and V is TRBV30; TRBD1 is a possible D gene (5 bases). Germline CDR1 GTSNPN, CDR2 SVGIG (reference sequence). This CDR3 contains 14 residues. Trimming took 7 bases from V and 3 from J, leaving 16 bases between them.

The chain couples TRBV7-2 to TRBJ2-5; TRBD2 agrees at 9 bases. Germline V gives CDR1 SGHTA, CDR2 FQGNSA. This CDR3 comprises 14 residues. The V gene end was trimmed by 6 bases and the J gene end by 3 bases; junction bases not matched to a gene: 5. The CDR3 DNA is TGTGCCAGCAGTACTAGCGGGCTGAAAGAGACCCAGTACTTC. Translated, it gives CASSTSGLKETQYF.